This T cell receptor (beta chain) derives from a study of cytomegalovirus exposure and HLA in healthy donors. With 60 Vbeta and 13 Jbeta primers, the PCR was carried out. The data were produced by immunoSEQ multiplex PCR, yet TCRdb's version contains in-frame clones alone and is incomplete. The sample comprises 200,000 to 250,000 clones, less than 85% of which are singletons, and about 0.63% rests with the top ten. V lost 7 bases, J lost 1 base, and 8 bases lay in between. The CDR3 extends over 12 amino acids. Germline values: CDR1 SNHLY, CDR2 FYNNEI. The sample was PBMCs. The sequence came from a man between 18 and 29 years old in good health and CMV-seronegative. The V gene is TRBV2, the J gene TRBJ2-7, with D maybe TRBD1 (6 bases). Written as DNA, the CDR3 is TGTGCCAGCACCGGACAGTCCTACGAGCAGTACTTC. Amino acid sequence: CASTGQSYEQYF.